A single sample gave rise to the 26 T cell receptor beta chains below, sequenced in a study of T cell responses to AZD1222 COVID-19 vaccine. Using immunoSEQ multiplex PCR, the repertoire was profiled, and TCRdb retains in-frame clones only, with some absent. The data hold under 130,000 clones, with around nine tenths observed a single time. Sequenced here: peripheral blood, sampled on day 0 of AZD1222 vaccination. These receptors all stem from an adult in good health.

On this clone: Relative to the germline gene, one junction end is altered; a read error may explain this. The chain joins TRBV7-7 to TRBJ2-2; D not resolved. Germline CDR1 reads SSHAT; CDR2 reads FNYEAQ (reference sequence). CDR3 length: 13 amino acids. DNA for the CDR3: TGTGCTAGCAGCTTAGATTTCACCGGGGAGCTGTTTTTT. This encodes CASSLDFTGELFF.

The gene calls are TRBV19 and TRBJ2-1; D is possibly TRBD1 (5 bases). This CDR3 comprises 14 residues. Germline V gene data show CDR1 as LNHDA and CDR2 as SQIVND (reference sequence). V lost 7 bases to trimming and J lost 2 bases, with 12 bases between them. The CDR3 region has the DNA TGTGCCAGTACCCAACAGGCCGCCTACAATGAGCAGTTCTTC. This encodes CASTQQAAYNEQFF.

This sequence joins TRBV2 and TRBJ1-4, with TRBD1 as a possible D gene (6 bases). The CDR3 extends over 13 amino acids. Trimming pared 6 bases from V and 10 bases from J, leaving 15 bases between. The germline CDR1 and CDR2 sequences are SNHLY and FYNNEI. The CDR3 DNA is TGTGCCAGCAGAGAAACAGGGAGGGTAAAACTGTTTTTT. Amino acid sequence: CASRETGRVKLFF.

DNA of the CDR3: TGTGCCAGCAGCAAGTCTAGCACAGATACGCAGTATTTT. Its protein product is CASSKSSTDTQYF. The chain links TRBV12-3 or TRBV12-4 to TRBJ2-3; D uncertain. CDR3 length: 13 amino acids. With 6 bases removed from V and 0 bases from J, the gap between germline ends came to 7 bases.

This chain connects TRBV5-5 to TRBJ2-1; 14 bases agree with TRBD2. The CDR3 extends over 16 amino acids. Germline values: CDR1 SGHKS, CDR2 YYEKEE (reference sequence). The ends lost 4 bases at V and 8 bases at J; junction bases unmatched: 8. CDR3 sequence (DNA): TGTGCCAGCAGCAGACTAGCGGGAGGGTTCGGTTATGAGCAGTTCTTC. Translation gives CASSRLAGGFGYEQFF.

The chain joins TRBV18 to TRBJ1-2; 8 bases are a match to TRBD1. This CDR3 comprises 15 residues. Germline V gene lookup returns CDR1 KGHSH and CDR2 LQKENI. J was trimmed by 0 bases and V by 3 bases; bases with no gene match: 3. CDR3 loop: CASSPGQDANYGYTF. The CDR3 DNA reads as TGTGCCAGCTCACCGGGACAGGATGCTAACTATGGCTACACCTTC.

This clone was seen once. The chain links TRBV11-2 to TRBJ1-6, with 7 bases that match TRBD1. The CDR3 sequence is 15 residues long. Germline V lookup: CDR1 SGHAT, CDR2 FQNNGV. Unmatched junction bases numbered 9, after V lost 0 bases and J lost 13 bases. DNA for the CDR3: TGTGCCAGCAGCTTAGAAGGAGGGGGCGCTTCGCCCCTCCACTTT. Translated, it gives CASSLEGGGASPLHF.

The gene calls are TRBV7-9 and TRBJ1-2; D is undetermined. Germline CDR1 and CDR2: SEHNR and FQNEAQ (reference sequence). This CDR3 has 16 residues. V lost 3 bases to trimming and J lost 2 bases, with 16 bases between them. DNA for the CDR3: TGTGCCAGCAGCTTTCCTTCAATTCGGGGAAACTATGGCTACACCTTC. It specifies CASSFPSIRGNYGYTF.

V gene TRBV2 combines with J gene TRBJ2-3; D ambiguous. The germline V gene encodes CDR1 SNHLY and CDR2 FYNNEI. Trimming pared 6 bases from V and 1 base from J, leaving 5 bases between. This CDR3 is built from 12 residues. In DNA form, the CDR3 reads TGTGCCAGCAGCTTTGGCACAGATACGCAGTATTTT. This sequence encodes CASSFGTDTQYF.

The rearrangement links TRBV7-2 to TRBJ2-3; D gene unclear. This CDR3 contains 13 residues. With 3 bases removed from V and 4 bases from J, the gap between germline ends came to 8 bases. Germline V gives CDR1 SGHTA, CDR2 FQGNSA. In DNA, the CDR3 is TGTGCCAGCAGCTTTTTGGCCCCAGATACGCAGTATTTT. It encodes CASSFLAPDTQYF.

This rearrangement joins TRBV10-2 to TRBJ1-1; D is perhaps TRBD1 (6 bases). Germline CDR1 reads WSHSY; CDR2 reads SAAADI. Trimming took 6 bases from V and 11 from J, leaving 13 bases between them. The CDR3 length is 11 residues. The CDR3 nucleotides read TGCGCCAGCAGCGTGACAGGTGCGGCTTTCTTT. The encoded protein is CASSVTGAAFF.

The chain recombines TRBV6-7 with TRBJ1-4; 7 bases fit TRBD1. TRBV6-7 is designated an ORF whose function remains uncertain. The CDR3 extends over 15 amino acids. V lost 5 bases and J lost 0; bases outside the gene matches: 3. This CDR3 is CASSKGQTTNEKLFF. DNA of the CDR3: TGTGCCAGCAGTAAGGGACAGACAACTAATGAAAAACTGTTTTTT.

The V call is TRBV4-3, the J call TRBJ2-2; 7 nucleotides match TRBD2. The junction had 10 bases not matched to a gene; V was cut back by 1 base and J by 5 bases. The CDR3 has 17 residues. CDR1 is LGHNA, CDR2 YSLEER, per germline. Here the CDR3 reads CASSQVSGEGRTGELFF. For the CDR3, the DNA is TGCGCCAGCAGCCAAGTATCCGGGGAGGGGAGGACCGGGGAGCTGTTTTTT.

The V call is TRBV19, the J call TRBJ1-5, with D possibly being TRBD1 (5 bases). V gave up 6 bases and J gave up 0 bases, with 15 bases separating them. This CDR3 comprises 16 residues. Looked up from germline, CDR1 is LNHDA and CDR2 is SQIVND (reference sequence). The CDR3 loop reads CASRRTSGNSNQPQHF. The CDR3 coding sequence is TGTGCCAGTAGGCGGACATCCGGCAATAGCAATCAGCCCCAGCATTTT.

The chain has TRBV5-1 and TRBJ1-4, with a weak D call TRBD1 (5 bases). The germline CDR1 and CDR2 sequences are SGHRS and YFSETQ. The ends were cut back, 0 bases at V and 8 bases at J, with 11 bases in the middle. This CDR3 region has 14 residues. Here the CDR3 DNA reads TGCGCCAGCAGCTTGGCGGGGGTGAAGGAAAAACTGTTTTTT. Protein product: CASSLAGVKEKLFF. Based on the CDR3 plus reference TRBV5-1 and TRBJ1-4, the full variable domain is KAGVTQTPRYLIKTRGQQVTLSCSPISGHRSVSWYQQTPGQGLQFLFEYFSETQRNKGNFPGRFSGRQFSNSRSEMNVSTLELGDSALYLCASSLAGVKEKLFFGSGTQLSVL.

A note on this clone: One end of the junction is discordant with germline, which a read error may explain. The chain couples TRBV3-1 (or the pseudogene TRBV3-2) to TRBJ2-7; 10 bases are shared with TRBD2. Germline loops: CDR1 LGHDT, CDR2 YNNKEL (reference sequence). This CDR3 has 13 amino acids. The CDR3 bases are TGTGCCAGCAGCCAAGACCGGGGGAGCGGGAGGGCCTTC. Amino acids: CASSQDRGSGRAF.

V usage is TRBV7-2 and J usage is TRBJ2-1; no definite D call. Per germline, CDR1 SGHTA and CDR2 FQGNSA. The V and J ends lost 4 bases and 0 bases respectively, with 10 bases between them. The CDR3 is 15 amino acids. The CDR3 region is CASSSASSSYNEQFF. The CDR3 region has the DNA TGTGCCAGCAGCTCCGCGTCGAGCTCCTACAATGAGCAGTTCTTC.

This rearrangement joins TRBV5-1 to TRBJ2-7; TRBD1 or TRBD2 may be the D gene (6 bases each). CDR3 size: 16 residues. Trimming cost V 3 bases and J 3 bases, with 19 bases left between them. The germline gives CDR1 SGHRS, CDR2 YFSETQ. This CDR3 reads CASSWSEGVYDYEQYF. CDR3 DNA sequence: TGCGCCAGCAGCTGGTCGGAGGGGGTGTACGACTACGAGCAGTACTTC.

The chain uses TRBV4-2 and TRBJ2-2; 9 bases map to TRBD2. Germline V gene data show CDR1 as LGHNA and CDR2 as YNFKEQ. V was pared by 4 bases and J by 6 bases, with 9 bases of the junction left unmatched. This CDR3 region has 16 residues. The CDR3 loop reads CASSLEIAGEPGELFF. CDR3 sequence (DNA): TGTGCCAGCAGCCTTGAAATAGCGGGGGAACCCGGGGAGCTGTTTTTT.

In DNA form, the CDR3 reads TGTGCCAGCAGCTTATGGGCAGGGGGCGCGTACACTGAAGCTTTCTTT. Its protein is CASSLWAGGAYTEAFF. The gene calls are TRBV7-2 and TRBJ1-1, with 8 bases matching TRBD1. J gave up 3 bases and V 2 bases, and 8 bases lay outside the gene matches. This CDR3 is 16 amino acids long. CDR1 and CDR2 from the germline V gene are SGHTA and FQGNSA.

The chain joins TRBV19 to TRBJ2-7; perhaps TRBD2 as D (6 bases). CDR1 is LNHDA, CDR2 SQIVND, per germline (reference sequence). Trimming left V 7 bases short and J 6 bases short, with 22 bases between. The CDR3 spans 15 residues. CDR3: CASTRTAGIGREQYF. In DNA, the CDR3 is TGTGCCAGTACCCGAACTGCGGGAATCGGGCGCGAGCAGTACTTC.

V is TRBV15 and J is TRBJ2-5; D not certain. Per germline, CDR1 LNHNV and CDR2 YYDKDF (reference sequence). The CDR3 runs to 12 residues. V was shortened by 0 bases and J by 4 bases, with 3 bases between the two germline ends. The CDR3 is CATSRDGETQYF. As DNA, the CDR3 is TGTGCCACCAGCAGAGATGGAGAGACCCAGTACTTC.

The V and J genes are TRBV6-5 and TRBJ1-2; D might be TRBD1 (6 bases). The V end was cut by 5 bases, the J end by 4 bases, with 14 bases between. Germline V gene data show CDR1 as MNHEY and CDR2 as SVGAGI. This CDR3 region has 14 residues. CDR3 sequence reads: CASSPDTGFYGYTF. The CDR3 nucleotides read TGTGCCAGCAGTCCAGACACAGGGTTCTATGGCTACACCTTC.

This chain connects TRBV4-1 to TRBJ2-1; 15 bases are a match to TRBD2. There are 17 residues in the CDR3. CDR1 and CDR2 from the germline V gene are MGHRA and YSYEKL. The J segment lost 5 bases and the V segment lost 1 base, leaving 3 bases of the junction unmatched. Written as DNA, the CDR3 is TGCGCCAGCAGCCAAGGGGGACTAGCGGGGGGTAACAATGAGCAGTTCTTC. Its protein product is CASSQGGLAGGNNEQFF.

The chain has TRBV4-3 and TRBJ2-7; the D gene could be TRBD1 or TRBD2 (5 bases each). The germline gives CDR1 LGHNA, CDR2 YSLEER. Trimming stripped 1 base from V and 0 bases from J, with 13 bases between. The CDR3 length is 16 residues. CDR3: CASSQVFGTSSYEQYF. The CDR3 DNA reads as TGCGCCAGCAGCCAAGTGTTCGGGACGAGCTCCTACGAGCAGTACTTC.

V and J are TRBV19 and TRBJ1-6; 10 positions match TRBD1. Trimming removed 5 bases from V and 10 bases from J; junction bases left unmatched: 11. The CDR3 has 16 amino acids. Germline assignment: CDR1 LNHDA and CDR2 SQIVND (reference sequence). The CDR3 loop is CASSPMGQGRGSPLHF. Written as DNA, the CDR3 is TGTGCCAGTAGTCCTATGGGACAGGGGAGAGGATCACCCCTCCACTTT.